The rows below give T cell receptor beta chains drawn from one sample of a study of shared clonotypes between healthy human individuals. Some clones are missing from TCRdb's copy, which holds only in-frame ones; the method was immunoSEQ multiplex PCR. The sample has 760,000 or so clones; just over 95% are singletons. Sequenced material: naive CD8+ T cells sorted from blood. These receptors all stem from a man aged 30 to 39 in good health. The CDR3 runs from the conserved cysteine through the conserved F or W. Each record gives: V gene, clone size, J gene, D gene, CDR3 protein, CDR3 DNA. The D gene is left open where the match is weak. Clone size is given for some rows only: seen once, a few or many times, or a class if the clone is expanded.

TRBV7-9	.	TRBJ1-5	.	CASSLAGQIQHF	TGTGCCAGCAGCTTAGCTGGACAGATACAGCATTTT
TRBV18	.	TRBJ2-7	TRBD1	CASSRRDRDHEQYF	TGTGCCAGCTCGCGCCGGGACAGGGATCACGAGCAGTACTTC
TRBV27	once	TRBJ2-7	.	CASSFKAGWANYEQYF	TGTGCCAGCAGTTTTAAGGCCGGGTGGGCCAACTACGAGCAGTACTTC
TRBV28	.	TRBJ2-1	.	CASSFRGPANEQFF	TGTGCCAGCAGTTTCCGAGGCCCGGCCAATGAGCAGTTCTTC
TRBV7-9	.	TRBJ2-3	TRBD1	CASSLVPTGVGDTQYF	TGTGCCAGCAGCTTAGTTCCGACAGGGGTGGGAGATACGCAGTATTTT
TRBV7-6	.	TRBJ1-1	TRBD1	CASSLSGQGGTEAFF	TGTGCCAGCAGCCTATCGGGACAGGGAGGCACTGAAGCTTTCTTT
TRBV15	.	TRBJ2-5	TRBD2	CATSRDLGGGRETQYF	TGTGCCACCAGCAGAGATTTAGGTGGCGGGAGAGAGACCCAGTACTTC
TRBV5-1	.	TRBJ2-5	.	CASSMIDWAETQYF	TGCGCCAGCAGCATGATAGATTGGGCGGAGACCCAGTACTTC
TRBV5-6	.	TRBJ2-3	.	CASSLGGYTDTQYF	TGTGCCAGCAGCTTGGGGGGATACACAGATACGCAGTATTTT
TRBV28	.	TRBJ2-7	TRBD2	CASSSTWTSGNYEQYF	TGTGCCAGCAGTTCCACCTGGACTAGCGGGAACTACGAGCAGTACTTC
TRBV9	.	TRBJ2-2	.	CASSVFSWAGELFF	TGTGCCAGCAGCGTTTTCTCATGGGCCGGGGAGCTGTTTTTT
TRBV28	once	TRBJ2-3	TRBD1	CASTPTGLGDTQYF	TGTGCCAGCACCCCGACAGGGCTGGGGGATACGCAGTATTTT
TRBV23-1	.	TRBJ2-1	.	CASSQAGTNPRIYNEQFF	TGCGCCAGCAGTCAGGCGGGGACAAACCCGCGTATCTACAATGAGCAGTTCTTC
TRBV27	.	TRBJ2-3	.	CASFISTFTDTQYF	TGTGCCAGCTTTATCTCCACGTTCACAGATACGCAGTATTTT
TRBV6-6	.	TRBJ2-1	TRBD1	CASSSDRVNEQFF	TGTGCCAGCAGTTCGGACAGGGTCAATGAGCAGTTCTTC
TRBV11-1	.	TRBJ2-5	TRBD2	CASKWTSGSQETQYF	TGTGCCAGCAAATGGACTAGCGGGAGCCAAGAGACCCAGTACTTC
TRBV7-6	.	TRBJ1-1	.	CASSLRQASTEAFF	TGTGCCAGCAGCTTGAGGCAGGCGAGCACTGAAGCTTTCTTT
TRBV7-8	.	TRBJ2-7	.	CASSPGGSEQYF	TGTGCCAGCAGCCCCGGCGGTTCCGAGCAGTACTTC
TRBV6-5	.	TRBJ2-5	.	CASSLEWSETQYF	TGTGCCAGCAGTTTAGAGTGGAGTGAGACCCAGTACTTC
TRBV4-2	.	TRBJ1-4	TRBD1	CASRLRLGQVTEDGEKLFF	TGTGCCAGCCGACTACGCCTGGGACAGGTCACAGAAGATGGTGAAAAACTGTTTTTT
TRBV18	.	TRBJ2-1	TRBD1	CASSPGTGPGVEQFF	TGTGCCAGCTCACCCGGGACAGGGCCAGGAGTTGAGCAGTTCTTC
TRBV30	.	TRBJ1-1	.	CAWSYQERLNTEAFF	TGTGCCTGGAGTTATCAGGAGAGGCTGAACACTGAAGCTTTCTTT
TRBV4-1	once	TRBJ2-4	TRBD2	CASSQGEGSGSIKYF	TGCGCCAGCAGCCAAGGGGAAGGTAGCGGGAGTATAAAGTACTTC
TRBV7-5	.	TRBJ1-2	.	CVRSLVGYTF	TGTGTCAGAAGCTTAGTGGGCTACACCTTC
TRBV7-8	.	TRBJ2-3	.	CASSSQTNTQYF	TGTGCCAGCAGCTCACAGACGAATACGCAGTATTTT
TRBV6-6	.	TRBJ1-1	.	CASRQGVGTEAFF	TGTGCCAGCCGGCAGGGCGTGGGGACTGAAGCTTTCTTT
TRBV6-1	.	TRBJ2-2	.	CASNSGQPNTGELFF	TGTGCCAGCAATTCTGGACAGCCGAACACCGGGGAGCTGTTTTTT
TRBV5-1	.	TRBJ2-3	TRBD2	CASKISGRETTDTQYF	TGCGCCAGCAAAATTAGCGGGAGAGAAACCACAGATACGCAGTATTTT
TRBV7-8	.	TRBJ2-5	TRBD2	CASSAGLAGVETQYF	TGTGCCAGCAGCGCCGGACTAGCGGGAGTGGAGACCCAGTACTTC